This T cell receptor (beta chain) was captured in a study of cytomegalovirus exposure and HLA in healthy donors. Turning to the study itself: A data release that came early held tens of millions of unique TCRs from HLA-typed donors. Study conclusions and caveats: About 87% or about 30% of the time was how often most TCR beta V segments were productive, according to an earlier analysis. It was confirmed in vitro that a few of the CMV-associated chains were specific for CMV antigens.

Primers for the PCR totalled 60 Vbeta and 13 Jbeta. Sequenced by immunoSEQ multiplex PCR; TCRdb stores in-frame clones only, minus some. This sample carries approximately 60,000 clones, with 4% to 5.5% going to the ten biggest clones. Remarks on this clone: Its antigen is undetermined.

This TCR was recovered from a man aged 25 to 40 in good health and CMV-seropositive. Sequencing was done on a sample of PBMCs.

CDR3 DNA: TGTGCCAGCAGCACCCGGGACAACTCCTACGAGCAGTACTTC. This translates into CASSTRDNSYEQYF. The genes are TRBV5-6 and TRBJ2-7; maybe TRBD1 (6 bases). CDR3 size: 14 residues. Trimming shortened V by 4 bases and J by 0 bases, and 11 bases separated the two germline ends. Germline assignment: CDR1 SGHDT and CDR2 YYEEEE.